The text below deals with one T cell receptor beta chain. The antigen this receptor binds is unknown. No much larger clone is present one base from it, and per-base qualities are unavailable. These data belong to a study of OX40 agonist ivuxolimab in advanced cancers. Study-level background: Ivuxolimab was an agonistic, fully human IgG2 monoclonal antibody directed against OX40 (CD134), a costimulatory receptor. Patients were allowed to have had prior anti-PD-1, anti-PD-L1 or anti-CTLA-4 therapy, and approximately 40% of the dose-escalation patients had been treated with checkpoint inhibitors. Intravenous ivuxolimab was administered to patients every 2 weeks at six dose levels: 0.01, 0.1, 0.3, 1.5, 3 and 10 mg/kg. The point of sequencing TCRbeta in the periphery was to test whether ivuxolimab changed TCR sequence diversity and drove clonal T-cell expansion. Partial responses occurred in three dose-escalation patients: two with cutaneous melanoma and one with hepatocellular carcinoma. Of the 50 to 55 dose-escalation patients, hepatocellular carcinoma was present in about 20, melanoma in around 15, renal cell carcinoma in 9 and head and neck cancer in 9. The dose-escalation cohort was around 83% male with a mean age of about 54 years, ranging from roughly 20 to 80. The paper reports the monotherapy dose-escalation portion (N of about 47 patients) of the phase I ivuxolimab trial.

For sequencing of the TCRbeta CDR3 region, genomic DNA was extracted from the sorted cells. The immunoSEQ Assay was used for sequencing of TCRbeta CDR3 regions. Imported from immuneACCESS, the table was reduced by TCRdb to in-frame sequences with V and J called. These copies leave out some clones; in studies compared against another copy, an unresolved V gene accounts for under half, and the cause of the remainder is not known. In all, the sample holds tens of thousands of clones, and 91% of those were seen once. The ten biggest clones cover about 4.4% of the sample. Patients with autoimmune disease history or receiving systemic immunosuppression were excluded from the trial. Peripheral blood for TCR sequencing was collected from all dose cohorts at baseline, on cycle 4 day 1, and on cycle 7 day 1. The samples were taken from a phase I, first-in-human, multicenter, open-label dose-escalation trial of ivuxolimab. Adults with locally advanced or metastatic melanoma, renal cell, hepatocellular, or head and neck squamous cell carcinoma were enrolled in the trial. Before TCR sequencing, CD4+ and CD8+ T cells were separately sorted from peripheral blood.

The CDR3 covers 15 residues, taking in both the cysteine and the phenylalanine. CDR3 DNA only is kept here, 45 bases in frame from base 1. The germline V gene (reference sequence) yields LNHNV for CDR1 and YYDKDF for CDR2. The V end loses 5 bases and the J end loses 7 bases, and a stretch of 15 bases separates them. Study-wide conclusions, independent of this receptor: At doses of 0.1 to 3.0 mg/kg, clonal expansion of both CD4+ and CD8+ blood T cells was observed from baseline to week 6. Low levels of normalized T-cell clonal expansion were also seen in some nonresponding patients. In the 0.1-3.0 mg/kg groups, partial responders were among the patients with the lowest normalized peripheral clonal expansion, particularly in CD8+ T cells. Antigen specificity was not determined for the clonally expanded peripheral T cells. On average, CD8+ T cells showed more expanded clones than CD4+ T cells after ivuxolimab.

The origin of this receptor is an adult with an advanced solid tumor such as melanoma, head and neck, liver or kidney cancer. This material consisted of CD4+ or CD8+ T cells sorted from blood, taken in a trial of the OX40 agonist ivuxolimab. This chain is built from TRBV15 and TRBJ1-6, with the D gene not confidently named. The sequenced DNA: TGTGCCACCAGCGTCGGGTATAAGGAGAATTCACCCCTCCACTTT. Translation gives CATSVGYKENSPLHF.